Sequencing of this TCR beta chain was carried out in a study of T cell repertoires in cytomegalovirus infection. TCRdb re-analysed the reads in MiXCR, keeping a single row per CDR3 protein. This sample carries approximately 910,000 distinct CDR3 sequences, around 30% of them seen once, and the ten largest clones take over 12%. In the case of this clonotype: Its antigen is currently unknown.

Germline assignment: CDR1 SGHVS and CDR2 FNYEAQ. V lost 5 bases to trimming and J lost 10 bases; unmatched junction nucleotides: 8. This CDR3 is 15 amino acids long. The V gene is TRBV7-6, the J gene TRBJ1-6; TRBD1 agrees at 10 bases. The material sequenced was cultured CD8+ T cells from PBMCs, taken from culture after CMV antigen stimulation. The TCR sequence derives from a human donor in good health (CMV status not recorded). Some clones in this sample may be carry-over from other donors' samples. The CDR3 sequence: CASSAHGTGESPLHF. CDR3 in DNA: TGTGCCAGCAGCGCTCATGGGACAGGGGAATCACCCCTCCACTTT. Full variable domain (missing parts from reference TRBV7-6 and TRBJ1-6): GAGVSQSPRYKVTKRGQDVALRCDPISGHVSLYWYRQALGQGPEFLTYFNYEAQQDKSGLPNDRFSAERPEGSISTLTIQRTEQRDSAMYRCASSAHGTGESPLHFGNGTRLTVT.